This TCR beta chain was identified during a study of molecular identifiers for immune sequencing clone quantification. The study's findings and limits: Amid 750,000 to 1,000,000 naive cells, spiked Jurkat TCR RNA from one cell was reportedly still detectable. Clonotypes topping 20 RNA copies carried over 98% of effector molecules but under 1% of naive ones.

In TCRdb, the PCR reads were re-called with MiXCR into one record per CDR3 protein. The top ten clones hold about 0.8% of a sample with approximately 680,000 distinct CDR3 sequences, about 25% of them seen once. This clonotype was picked up a small number of times. Antigen: not known. The CDR3 is 16 residues long. Libraries used about 18,000 to 1,100,000 sorted naive CD8 T cells and 10%, 30% or 50% RNA input. A CD8+CD4-CCR7+CD45RA+ phenotype served as the sorting definition for naive CD8 T cells. The chain couples TRBV21-1 to TRBJ2-3; no check of the table's D call, TRBD1, against the DNA was made. TRBV21-1 is designated a pseudogene. Source material: naive CD8+ T cells from blood, with Jurkat cell RNA spiked in. The subset is: FACS-sorted CD8+CD4-CCR7+CD45RA+ naive T cells. The receptor was derived from a human donor in good health. Some libraries in this study had Jurkat cell RNA spiked in. This chain's CDR3 is CASSKAPGTGTDTQYF. The CDR3 region has the DNA TGTGCCAGCAGCAAAGCACCAGGGACGGGGACAGATACGCAGTATTTT.